This T cell receptor (beta chain) was profiled in a study of siplizumab effects on memory and regulatory T cells. General observations from the study: Sequences below about 10^-5 frequency were poorly captured, and few alloreactive clones mapped to unstimulated subsets.

The ends were cut back, 5 bases at V and 6 bases at J, with 13 bases in the middle. Germline CDR1 and CDR2: SEHNR and FQNEAQ (reference sequence). CDR3 length equals 14 residues. Over a period of 6 days at 37 degrees C, the mixed lymphocyte reaction cells were cocultured. Repertoires were generated with immunoSEQ multiplex PCR, while TCRdb's copy carries only in-frame clones and drops some. The profile shows approximately 12,000 clones, about 44% of them singletons. Details on this clone: Its specificity is unknown.

The sequenced material came from CFSE-low (dividing) CD8+ T cells sorted from an allogeneic mixed lymphocyte reaction. The sequence came from a human donor in good health; the cells came from an allogeneic mixed lymphocyte reaction. Some clones in this sample may be carry-over from other donors' samples. This chain joins TRBV7-9 and TRBJ2-2; no firm D call. CDR3 loop: CASSQPSGPGELFF. The CDR3 DNA follows: TGTGCCAGCAGCCAACCCTCGGGTCCCGGGGAGCTGTTTTTT.